This TCR beta chain was retrieved from a study of T-cell reconstitution after alpha-beta-depleted transplantation in children. The length of the CDR3 is 13 residues. CDR1 DFQATT and CDR2 SNEGSKA come from the germline V gene (reference sequence). Preparation of the TCRbeta library involved a method that used unique molecular identifiers. TCRdb re-called the PCR reads with MiXCR, one entry per CDR3 protein. The profile shows hundreds of thousands of distinct CDR3 sequences, about 15% of them singletons. This clonotype was recorded at least ten times. The sample was PBMCs from the stem cell graft donor, taken from the stem cell graft. The V and J genes are TRBV20-1 and TRBJ1-1; TRBD1 is a possible D gene (5 bases). The source is a human donor who donated a stem cell graft to a child with acute myeloid leukemia. CDR3 protein: CSALGDGDTEAFF. The CDR3 DNA reads TGCAGCGCCCTCGGGGACGGGGACACTGAAGCTTTCTTT.